This passage covers 11 T cell receptor beta chains from one sample sequenced in a study of blood T cell repertoires in COVID-19. TCRdb keeps only in-frame clones here, not all; method: immunoSEQ multiplex PCR. The sample contains about 260,000 clones, 86% of which appear only once. Sequenced input: PBMCs or T cells enriched from blood (not recorded which). The receptors shown here come from a woman in her fifties or sixties who had recovered from COVID-19.

The rearrangement uses TRBV3-1 (or the pseudogene TRBV3-2) and TRBJ2-2; 7 bases map to TRBD1. Germline V lookup: CDR1 LGHDT, CDR2 YNNKEL (reference sequence). V lost 1 base to trimming and J lost 4 bases; unmatched junction nucleotides: 15. CDR3 size: 19 residues. The CDR3 DNA sequence: TGTGCCAGCAGCCAAGGTGATGGGACAGTAAGTTTTGTCACCGGGGAGCTGTTTTTT. Translation: CASSQGDGTVSFVTGELFF.

The V call is TRBV23-1, the J call TRBJ1-1; 7 nucleotides align to TRBD1. TRBV23-1 is filed as an ORF, its function uncertain. The V gene end was trimmed by 5 bases and the J gene end by 6 bases; junction bases not matched to a gene: 6. The CDR3 has 13 amino acids. CDR3 sequence (DNA): TGCGCCAGCAGTAATGGACAGGACTCTGAAGCTTTCTTT. Its protein is CASSNGQDSEAFF.

This clone was seen once. The chain links TRBV4-1 to TRBJ2-5; 7 bases fit TRBD2. The CDR3 is 15 residues long. CDR1 is MGHRA, CDR2 YSYEKL, per germline. The trim removed 3 bases at V and 8 bases at J, leaving 12 bases unmatched. CDR3 sequence reads: CASSHTPSGGSTQYF. CDR3 in DNA: TGCGCCAGCAGCCATACCCCGTCGGGGGGTTCAACCCAGTACTTC.

Worth noting for this clone: A much larger clone differs from this one at a single base, so this may be a read error. The genes are TRBV5-6 and TRBJ1-5; 8 nucleotides line up with TRBD1. In germline, CDR1 is SGHDT, CDR2 YYEEEE. V shed 1 base, J shed 2 bases, and the junction held 2 bases outside the gene matches. The CDR3 length is 15 residues. The CDR3 nucleotides read TGTGCCAGCAGCTTGTGGGGACAGGGCAATCAGCCCCAGCATTTT. This encodes CASSLWGQGNQPQHF.

The chain has TRBV7-2 and TRBJ1-5; tentative D call: TRBD1 (6 bases). Germline V gene lookup returns CDR1 SGHTA and CDR2 FQGNSA. The V end was cut by 5 bases, the J end by 0 bases, with 11 bases between. This CDR3 region has 15 residues. CDR3 sequence reads: CASSHGTLSNQPQHF. Here the CDR3 DNA reads TGTGCCAGCAGCCACGGGACACTTAGCAATCAGCCCCAGCATTTT.

The chain employs TRBV6-2 or TRBV6-3 and TRBJ2-7; D may be TRBD1 (5 bases). V was clipped by 2 bases and J by 2 bases, with 16 bases between them. Germline CDR1 is MNHEY and CDR2 is SVGEGT. This CDR3 has 16 amino acids. CDR3 sequence reads: CASSYGYRQKTYEQYF. In DNA, the CDR3 is TGTGCCAGCAGTTACGGGTATAGACAGAAGACCTACGAGCAGTACTTC.

V usage is TRBV10-3 and J usage is TRBJ1-5; 12 nucleotides align to TRBD1. The V gene end was trimmed by 4 bases and the J gene end by 2 bases; junction bases not matched to a gene: 3. This CDR3 region has 16 residues. The germline V gene encodes CDR1 ENHRY and CDR2 SYGVKD. CDR3 bases: TGTGCCATCAGTGGGGGACAGGGGGCAGGCAATCAGCCCCAGCATTTT. Its translation is CAISGGQGAGNQPQHF.

The chain is built from TRBV28 and TRBJ1-4, with 8 bases matching TRBD1. This CDR3 contains 16 residues. Germline CDR1 MDHEN, CDR2 SYDVKM. V dropped 5 bases and J dropped 6; count of bases not matched to a gene: 11. The CDR3 loop reads CASSPPGTGGDEKLFF. CDR3 DNA: TGTGCCAGCAGTCCCCCGGGCACAGGGGGAGATGAAAAACTGTTTTTT.

The V and J genes are TRBV7-9 and TRBJ2-7; D gene unclear. V shed 8 bases and J shed 3 bases, with 8 bases lying between them. Germline CDR1 and CDR2: SEHNR and FQNEAQ (reference sequence). This CDR3 is built from 11 residues. DNA for the CDR3: TGTGCCAGCGGCCTCAGCTACGAGCAGTACTTC. It is translated as CASGLSYEQYF.

This chain joins TRBV6-4 and TRBJ2-1; D is possibly TRBD1 (5 bases). Germline lookup yields CDR1 MRHNA and CDR2 SNTAGT. The CDR3 has 16 residues. Between the trimmed V and J ends, which lost 6 bases and 0 bases, there was a span of 15 bases. CDR3 sequence reads: CASRLPTGSSYNEQFF. CDR3 DNA: TGTGCCAGCAGACTACCCACAGGCAGCTCCTACAATGAGCAGTTCTTC.

V gene TRBV11-2 combines with J gene TRBJ1-6; D unclear. CDR1 is SGHAT, CDR2 FQNNGV, per germline. The V end lost 5 bases, the J end lost 7 bases, and 15 bases lay between the germline ends. The CDR3 totals 15 residues. CDR3: CASSRILGGNSPLHF. CDR3 DNA: TGTGCCAGCAGCCGTATTCTGGGAGGGAATTCACCCCTCCACTTT.